A selection of T cell receptor beta chains follows, all from one sample in a study of blood T cell repertoires in COVID-19. This table comes from immunoSEQ multiplex PCR, and its TCRdb copy is limited to in-frame clones, with some not included. This table holds 65,000 or so clones, approximately 80% found once. The specimen was peripheral blood. These receptor sequences come from a man aged 55 to 70 with acute or convalescent COVID-19. Both conserved end residues are part of each CDR3. The D gene is left open where the match is weak. Where a row states a size, it is once, few, many or the class of an expanded clone; other rows omit it.

cdr3_nt	cdr3_aa	j_call	clone_size	d_call	v_call
TGTGCCAGCAGTGAGTACCCATCAGATCAGCCCCAGCATTTT	CASSEYPSDQPQHF	TRBJ1-5	.	.	TRBV6-4
TGTGCCAGCAGCTTATATCAGGGGGCGGCCACCACTGAAGCTTTCTTT	CASSLYQGAATTEAFF	TRBJ1-1	few	TRBD1	TRBV7-9
TGTGCCAGCTCGACAGGGGGAAATCAGCCCCAGCATTTT	CASSTGGNQPQHF	TRBJ1-5	.	TRBD1	TRBV18
TGTGCCAGCAGCCGACCCACAGGTAGCGGTCAGCCCCAGCATTTT	CASSRPTGSGQPQHF	TRBJ1-5	few	.	TRBV6-2/TRBV6-3
TGTGCCAGCAGTACTGGTGTCAACACTGAAGCTTTCTTT	CASSTGVNTEAFF	TRBJ1-1	few	.	TRBV2
TGTGCCAGCACCATGAGTGGGGGGAACTATGGCTACACCTTC	CASTMSGGNYGYTF	TRBJ1-2	.	.	TRBV7-9
TGTGCCAGCAGTTCGACAGGGGGTGGCACCGGGGAGCTGTTTTTT	CASSSTGGGTGELFF	TRBJ2-2	.	TRBD1	TRBV27
TGTGCCAGCAGCTCAGGGACAGTTTCCCCAGATACGCAGTATTTT	CASSSGTVSPDTQYF	TRBJ2-3	.	TRBD1	TRBV5-4
TGTGCCAGCAGCGTTTCCAGGGCTAGCACTGAAGCTTTCTTT	CASSVSRASTEAFF	TRBJ1-1	.	.	TRBV9
TGTGCCAGCAGTACAGGGAGCTCCTACGAGCAGTACTTC	CASSTGSSYEQYF	TRBJ2-7	.	.	TRBV27
TGTGCCAGCAGCTTAGATCCGGTTCAGCCCCAGCATTTT	CASSLDPVQPQHF	TRBJ1-5	.	.	TRBV7-2
TGTGCCAGCAGCGTAGACGGAGGGGTTACCTATAATTCACCCCTCCACTTT	CASSVDGGVTYNSPLHF	TRBJ1-6	.	.	TRBV9
TGCGCCAGCAGCTTGTCCAGGAACCCCATGAACACTGAAGCTTTCTTT	CASSLSRNPMNTEAFF	TRBJ1-1	.	.	TRBV5-1
TGCGCCAGCAGCTTTACAGGGGGCGAGATGAATGGCTACACCTTC	CASSFTGGEMNGYTF	TRBJ1-2	.	TRBD1	TRBV5-1
TGTGCCAGCAGTTTCAGGTCGGAGGGGGATACGCAGTATTTT	CASSFRSEGDTQYF	TRBJ2-3	.	.	TRBV27
TGTGCCAGCAGCCCTGGACAGGGAGCTGGGTCACCCCTCCACTTT	CASSPGQGAGSPLHF	TRBJ1-6	few	TRBD1	TRBV2
TGCAGCGCCGGGGAGAGCGGGGGAGCGTACCAAGAGACCCAGTACTTC	CSAGESGGAYQETQYF	TRBJ2-5	.	TRBD2	TRBV29-1
TGTGCCAGCAGCTTGGACCGGGGGAGCGAGCAGTACTTC	CASSLDRGSEQYF	TRBJ2-7	few	.	TRBV7-8
TGTGCCAGCAACCCCCTTGGGACTAGCGGGGGAGCTTACGAGCAGTACTTC	CASNPLGTSGGAYEQYF	TRBJ2-7	.	TRBD2	TRBV2
TGTGCCTGGAGGCCGGGTCTTGGGAACACTGAAGCTTTCTTT	CAWRPGLGNTEAFF	TRBJ1-1	.	.	TRBV30
TGCGCCAGCAGCTTGGCCTCGGGACTAGCGGGGGGGCAAGACACCGGGGAGCTGTTTTTT	CASSLASGLAGGQDTGELFF	TRBJ2-2	few	TRBD2	TRBV5-1
TGTGCCAGCTCACAACAGATTCTCACAGATACGCAGTATTTT	CASSQQILTDTQYF	TRBJ2-3	few	.	TRBV18
TGCGCCAGCAGCTTTGACAGGGGGTATTACGAGCAGTACTTC	CASSFDRGYYEQYF	TRBJ2-7	once	TRBD1	TRBV5-1
TGTGCCAGCTCACCGGGACTAGCGGGCTCCTACGAGCAGTACTTC	CASSPGLAGSYEQYF	TRBJ2-7	few	TRBD2	TRBV18
TGTGCCAGCCGCAGGGGAAATGGAGCAACTAATGAAAAACTGTTTTTT	CASRRGNGATNEKLFF	TRBJ1-4	.	.	TRBV11-1
TGTGCCAGCAAAGGAGGGGGCTTTCCCCAGCCCCAGCATTTT	CASKGGGFPQPQHF	TRBJ1-5	.	TRBD1	TRBV28
TGTGCCAGCAGTCCAACGTGGAGTACCAATGAGCAGTTCTTC	CASSPTWSTNEQFF	TRBJ2-1	once	.	TRBV6-5
TGCAGTGCTAGCTCCAGGGGTGTGGAGTTCTTC	CSASSRGVEFF	TRBJ2-1	.	.	TRBV20-1
TGTGCCAGCAGCTTACAGGGGGCAATTGGCTACACCTTC	CASSLQGAIGYTF	TRBJ1-2	.	TRBD1	TRBV7-9
TGTGCCAGCAGCTCAACGCCCGACAGGGCGGGCGGGGAGCTGTTTTTT	CASSSTPDRAGGELFF	TRBJ2-2	.	TRBD1	TRBV7-3
TGTGCCAGCAGCGTAGGGAGACAGGGGGCGCTCTCCTACAATGAGCAGTTCTTC	CASSVGRQGALSYNEQFF	TRBJ2-1	.	TRBD1	TRBV9
TGTGCCAGCAGCTCCCCGGACAGGGGGCAAGGGATAGATACGCAGTATTTT	CASSSPDRGQGIDTQYF	TRBJ2-3	.	TRBD1	TRBV7-9
TGTGCCAGCAGTTCAGGGGGACCTGGAAACACCATATATTTT	CASSSGGPGNTIYF	TRBJ1-3	.	TRBD1	TRBV27
TGTGCCAGTAGAAGTAGCGGGGGAATGACGACCGGGGAGCTGTTTTTT	CASRSSGGMTTGELFF	TRBJ2-2	.	TRBD2	TRBV19
TGTGCCAGCAGTGACAGGGCGGGGGGGATCGATGAGCAGTTCTTC	CASSDRAGGIDEQFF	TRBJ2-1	.	TRBD2	TRBV6-1
TGTGCCAGTAGTACCTCGGGAGGGGGCTATGGCTACACCTTC	CASSTSGGGYGYTF	TRBJ1-2	.	.	TRBV19
TGTGCCAGCAGTCCCCCGCCGGGACAGGGGGCCGACTATGGCTACACCTTC	CASSPPPGQGADYGYTF	TRBJ1-2	.	TRBD1	TRBV2
TGTGCCAGCGCGCGGGGTACCTACGAGCAGTACTTC	CASARGTYEQYF	TRBJ2-7	.	.	TRBV7-9
TGTGCCATCAAAGGCAGACACTACAATGAGCAGTTCTTC	CAIKGRHYNEQFF	TRBJ2-1	once	.	TRBV10-3
TGCGCCAGCAGCCAAGTAAAGGTGGGACAGGGCAGATATAATGAAAAACTGTTTTTT	CASSQVKVGQGRYNEKLFF	TRBJ1-4	.	TRBD1	TRBV4-1
TGTGCTAGCAGCTTACAAATGAACACTGAAGCTTTCTTT	CASSLQMNTEAFF	TRBJ1-1	few	.	TRBV7-7
TGTGCCAGCAGCCCCACAGGGAGCAATCAGCCCCAGCATTTT	CASSPTGSNQPQHF	TRBJ1-5	.	.	TRBV5-6
TGTGCCAGCAGCAAACTGGAGGAGGAGGAGGTAGGAACCTACGAGCAGTACTTC	CASSKLEEEEVGTYEQYF	TRBJ2-7	.	.	TRBV21-1
TGTGCCAGCAGTTACGGCGGCAGTGAAGAGACCCAGTACTTC	CASSYGGSEETQYF	TRBJ2-5	.	.	TRBV6-5
TGTGCCACCAGTGACCCGGGACAGAACACCGGGGAGCTGTTTTTT	CATSDPGQNTGELFF	TRBJ2-2	.	.	TRBV24-1
TGTGCCAGCAGTGAAGCGCTTGGTGGCAGGGGGTTTAGCAATCAGCCCCAGCATTTT	CASSEALGGRGFSNQPQHF	TRBJ1-5	.	TRBD1	TRBV2
TGTGCCACCAGTGATTTGGTGGGGCGGGGGGATAATGAGCAGTTCTTC	CATSDLVGRGDNEQFF	TRBJ2-1	.	TRBD2	TRBV24-1
TGTGCCAGCAGTGTTGACAGGTCCTATGGCTACACCTTC	CASSVDRSYGYTF	TRBJ1-2	.	.	TRBV5-4
TGTGCCACCAGTGATTCCGGACTAGCGGGGACAGATACGCAGTATTTT	CATSDSGLAGTDTQYF	TRBJ2-3	.	TRBD2	TRBV24-1
TGTGCCAGCAGTTTGGGGCAGTTCTACGAGCAGTACTTC	CASSLGQFYEQYF	TRBJ2-7	.	.	TRBV27